This T cell receptor beta chain was identified in a study of blood T cell repertoires in COVID-19. The J segment lost 7 bases and the V segment lost 5 bases, leaving 4 bases of the junction unmatched. The CDR3 length is 12 residues. Germline CDR1 is MDHEN and CDR2 is SYDVKM. Profiling relied on immunoSEQ multiplex PCR, and the TCRdb table lists in-frame clones only, not all of them. This sample has 100,000 to 150,000 clones, with roughly 86% found just once. What was sequenced was peripheral blood. The chain has TRBV28 and TRBJ1-2; 7 bases line up with TRBD1. This sequence was found in a woman in her sixties or seventies with COVID-19, enrolled during active disease. Written as DNA, the CDR3 is TGTGCCAGCAGTCAACAGGGGCTTGGCTACACCTTC. Translating it yields CASSQQGLGYTF.